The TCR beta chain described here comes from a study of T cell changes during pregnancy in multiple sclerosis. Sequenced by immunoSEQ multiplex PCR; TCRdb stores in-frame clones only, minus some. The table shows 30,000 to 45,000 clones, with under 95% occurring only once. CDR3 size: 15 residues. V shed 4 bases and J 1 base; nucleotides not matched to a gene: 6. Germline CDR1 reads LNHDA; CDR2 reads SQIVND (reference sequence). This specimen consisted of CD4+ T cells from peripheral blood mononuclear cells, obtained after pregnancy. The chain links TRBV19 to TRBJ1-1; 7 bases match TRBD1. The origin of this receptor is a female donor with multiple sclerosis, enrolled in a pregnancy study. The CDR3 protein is CASSKGDRTNTEAFF. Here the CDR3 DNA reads TGTGCCAGTAGTAAGGGGGACAGAACGAACACTGAAGCTTTCTTT. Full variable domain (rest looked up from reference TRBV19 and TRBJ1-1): DGGITQSPKYLFRKEGQNVTLSCEQNLNHDAMYWYRQDPGQGLRLIYYSQIVNDFQKGDIAEGYSVSREKKESFPLTVTSAQKNPTAFYLCASSKGDRTNTEAFFGQGTRLTVV.